A single sample gave rise to the 12 T cell receptor beta chains below, sequenced in a study of blood T cell repertoires in COVID-19. Clones were sequenced by immunoSEQ multiplex PCR, and TCRdb holds only the in-frame ones, with some missing. The sample consists of tens of thousands of clones, around 85% of them appearing once. Sequencing input: peripheral blood. Receptors were obtained from a human donor with acute or convalescent COVID-19. The donor label of this sample is uncertain.

The chain carries TRBV24-1 and TRBJ2-5; TRBD1 aligns across 8 bases. The CDR3 covers 14 residues. V lost 10 bases to trimming and J lost 5 bases; unmatched junction nucleotides: 11. Per germline, CDR1 KGHDR and CDR2 SFDVKD. This CDR3 reads CATSQGVVPETQYF. The CDR3 bases are TGTGCCACTTCACAGGGGGTCGTTCCGGAGACCCAGTACTTC.

V and J are TRBV30 and TRBJ2-7, with 11 positions matching TRBD2. V dropped 3 bases and J dropped 2; count of bases not matched to a gene: 6. Germline V lookup: CDR1 GTSNPN, CDR2 SVGIG (reference sequence). The CDR3 is 15 amino acids. CDR3 DNA: TGTGCCTGGAGAAGAGGTAGCGGGGGGGCCTACGAGCAGTACTTC. Protein: CAWRRGSGGAYEQYF.

The chain employs TRBV5-1 and TRBJ1-5; D is ambiguous. Looked up from germline, CDR1 is SGHRS and CDR2 is YFSETQ. V was trimmed by 0 bases and J by 6 bases, leaving 7 bases between them. The CDR3 consists of 13 residues. The CDR3, as DNA: TGCGCCAGCAGCTTGGATCCGAGTCAGCCCCAGCATTTT. The encoded protein is CASSLDPSQPQHF.

This clone was seen a handful of times. The chain employs TRBV5-6 and TRBJ2-3; weak D call: TRBD2 (5 bases). Germline CDR1 and CDR2: SGHDT and YYEEEE. Trimming took off 0 bases at V and 1 base at J, with 9 bases between the two ends. This CDR3 is built from 15 residues. The CDR3 DNA reads as TGTGCCAGCAGCTTGGCCCTCGGGGGCACAGATACGCAGTATTTT. The encoded protein is CASSLALGGTDTQYF.

The chain employs TRBV6-5 and TRBJ2-7; TRBD2 matches 10 bases. After removal of 2 bases from V and 6 bases from J, the junction contained 1 base not matched to a gene. The CDR3 runs to 13 residues. The germline gives CDR1 MNHEY, CDR2 SVGAGI. CDR3: CASSYGTSVEQYF. The CDR3 DNA sequence: TGTGCCAGCAGTTACGGGACTAGCGTCGAGCAGTACTTC.

V usage is TRBV5-1 and J usage is TRBJ2-7, with 12 bases lining up with TRBD1. This CDR3 region has 16 residues. Germline CDR1 and CDR2: SGHRS and YFSETQ. Losses at the gene ends were 0 bases for V and 5 bases for J; bases not matched to a gene: 6. The CDR3 DNA is TGCGCCAGCAGCTTGGGGGGACAGGGGGCGTACGACGAGCAGTACTTC. Translating gives CASSLGGQGAYDEQYF.

The gene calls are TRBV19 and TRBJ1-5, with D possibly being TRBD1 (6 bases). The germline V and J ends were trimmed by 5 bases and 6 bases, with 20 bases remaining between them. The germline V gene encodes CDR1 LNHDA and CDR2 SQIVND (reference sequence). This CDR3 region has 16 residues. CDR3 in amino acids: CASSPGDRTLGQPQHF. The CDR3 DNA sequence: TGTGCCAGTAGTCCCGGAGACAGGACTCTAGGTCAGCCCCAGCATTTT. Together with reference TRBV19 and TRBJ1-5, the CDR3 gives the full variable domain: DGGITQSPKYLFRKEGQNVTLSCEQNLNHDAMYWYRQDPGQGLRLIYYSQIVNDFQKGDIAEGYSVSREKKESFPLTVTSAQKNPTAFYLCASSPGDRTLGQPQHFGDGTRLSIL.

The J gene is TRBJ2-5, the V gene TRBV6-2 or TRBV6-3; 10 bases match TRBD1. Germline lookup yields CDR1 MNHEY and CDR2 SVGEGT. The CDR3 runs 15 residues. J lost 2 bases, V lost 6 bases, and 6 bases had no gene match. The CDR3: CASSPGTGEQETQYF. The CDR3 nucleotides read TGTGCCAGCAGCCCCGGGACAGGGGAGCAAGAGACCCAGTACTTC.

The V gene is TRBV5-1, the J gene TRBJ1-4; D ambiguous. The germline V and J ends were trimmed by 2 bases and 3 bases, with 5 bases remaining between them. The CDR3 totals 13 residues. Germline V gene lookup returns CDR1 SGHRS and CDR2 YFSETQ. This chain's CDR3 is CASSFQSNEKLFF. CDR3 coding DNA: TGCGCCAGCAGCTTTCAGTCTAATGAAAAACTGTTTTTT.

The rearrangement joins TRBV5-1 to TRBJ1-1; D is perhaps TRBD1 (6 bases). The V and J ends lost 4 bases and 5 bases respectively, with 18 bases between them. CDR1 and CDR2 from the germline V gene are SGHRS and YFSETQ. There are 15 residues in the CDR3. The DNA for the CDR3 is TGCGCCAGCAGCACCCGGGCAGGGGAAGGGACTGAAGCTTTCTTT. It codes for CASSTRAGEGTEAFF.

V and J are TRBV14 and TRBJ2-1; D is perhaps TRBD2 (6 bases). This CDR3 is built from 13 residues. Germline V CDR1 and CDR2: SGHDN, FVKESK. V lost 6 bases and J 8 bases, leaving 14 bases between the germline ends. The CDR3: CASSLRGSHEQFF. In DNA form, the CDR3 reads TGTGCCAGCAGTCTACGGGGGAGCCATGAGCAGTTCTTC. The full variable domain, its missing parts supplied by reference TRBV14 and TRBJ2-1, is EAGVTQFPSHSVIEKGQTVTLRCDPISGHDNLYWYRRVMGKEIKFLLHFVKESKQDESGMPNNRFLAERTGGTYSTLKVQPAELEDSGVYFCASSLRGSHEQFFGPGTRLTVL.

In DNA form, the CDR3 reads TGTGCCAGCAGTGGAGGACAGGGGGCAGGATCACCCCTCCACTTT. This gives the protein CASSGGQGAGSPLHF. V usage is TRBV27 and J usage is TRBJ1-6; 11 bases agree with TRBD1. The ends lost 5 bases at V and 10 bases at J; junction bases unmatched: 7. The CDR3 runs to 15 residues. From germline, CDR1 is MNHEY and CDR2 SMNVEV (reference sequence).